This T cell receptor (beta chain) comes out of a study of blood T cell repertoires in COVID-19. Source study methods: Estimation of nucleated cell counts was performed using reference gene primer amplification. The table came from immunoSEQ multiplex PCR; TCRdb's copy has only in-frame clones and leaves some out. The DNA gave D and trimming, while V, J and clone size come from that table. The data hold about 150,000 clones, with 79% observed a single time. The receptor was derived from a woman aged 70-85 years with COVID-19, enrolled during active disease. The sample consisted of peripheral blood.

In DNA, the CDR3 is TGTGCCACCAGCAGAGATAGGGGAACTAATGAAAAACTGTTTTTT. This sequence encodes CATSRDRGTNEKLFF. The chain is built from TRBV15 and TRBJ1-4, with D perhaps matching TRBD1 (5 bases). CDR1 and CDR2 (germline): LNHNV, YYDKDF (reference sequence). The CDR3 spans 15 residues. V lost 0 bases, J lost 1 base, and 6 bases lay in between.